This T cell receptor beta chain appears in the sequencing data of a study of T cells in Graves' hyperthyroidism and ophthalmopathy. There are many counts of this clonotype. This CDR3 has 12 amino acids. V gave up 2 bases and J gave up 6 bases, with 5 bases separating them. CDR1 MNHNY and CDR2 SVGAGI come from the germline V gene (reference sequence). RNA transcripts provided the source from which TCR beta CDR3 regions were amplified. HTBI primers were employed in a first-round RT-PCR of the TCR CDR3. TCRdb redid the calling of the multiplex PCR reads with MiXCR, one entry per CDR3 protein. Of about 560,000 distinct CDR3 sequences listed, 15% to 20% are singletons.

The V gene is TRBV6-6, the J gene TRBJ2-1, with D unclear. The receptor was derived from a woman aged 18 to 35 with Graves' hyperthyroidism. Sequencing used blood. CDR3 region: CASSYHVNEQFF. CDR3 DNA sequence: TGTGCCAGCAGTTACCACGTCAATGAGCAGTTCTTC.